This record looks at one T cell receptor beta chain sequence and its context. Its matching antigen is unknown. Researchers used 5'RACE with constant-segment primers to make TCR alpha and TCR beta cDNA libraries that carry sample barcodes and UMIs. TCRdb used MiXCR to reprocess the 5' RACE reads, holding one entry per CDR3 protein. The table lists hundreds of thousands of distinct CDR3 sequences, around a quarter of them singletons, with under 15% in the top ten. The record originates from a study of T-cell memory formation after mild COVID-19. The CDR3 extends over 15 amino acids. The J segment lost 5 bases and the V segment lost 1 base, leaving 7 bases of the junction unmatched. Germline V CDR1 and CDR2: SGHVS, FQNEAQ. Points from the study as a whole: Confirmation of SARS-CoV-2 specificity was lacking for second-wave clones peaking day 37. The study found balanced CD4/CD8 in clones contracting day 15 to 85 and a CD4+ lean in later expanders. Certain responding clones were present in pre-infection memory, suggesting participation of cross-reactive memory.

The receptor comes from an adult woman who had mild COVID-19 (a few samples of this study predate the infection). Cell type and time point are not known. Sequencing was done on a sample of PBMCs or a T cell subset sorted from them (not recorded which). This sequence joins TRBV7-8 and TRBJ1-2; 7 bases are a match to TRBD1. CDR3 sequence: CASSLVETGEYGYTF. Here the CDR3 DNA reads TGTGCCAGCAGCTTAGTAGAAACAGGGGAGTATGGCTACACCTTC.